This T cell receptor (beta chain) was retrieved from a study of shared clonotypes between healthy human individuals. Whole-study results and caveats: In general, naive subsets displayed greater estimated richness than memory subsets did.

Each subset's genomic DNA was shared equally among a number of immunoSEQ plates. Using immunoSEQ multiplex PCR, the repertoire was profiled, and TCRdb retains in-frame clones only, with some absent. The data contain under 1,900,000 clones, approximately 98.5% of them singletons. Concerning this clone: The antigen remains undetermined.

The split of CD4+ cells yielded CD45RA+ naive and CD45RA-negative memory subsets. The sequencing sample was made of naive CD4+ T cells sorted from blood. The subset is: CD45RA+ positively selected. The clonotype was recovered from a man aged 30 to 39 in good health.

CDR3 loop: CASSSSQGSWSGNTIYF. For the CDR3, the DNA is TGTGCCAGCAGTTCGTCACAGGGATCGTGGTCTGGAAACACCATATATTTT. The chain is built from TRBV27 and TRBJ1-3, with D perhaps matching TRBD1 (6 bases). The V end lost 4 bases, the J end lost 1 base, and 17 bases lay between the germline ends. The CDR3 is 17 amino acids. Germline V CDR1 and CDR2: MNHEY, SMNVEV (reference sequence).